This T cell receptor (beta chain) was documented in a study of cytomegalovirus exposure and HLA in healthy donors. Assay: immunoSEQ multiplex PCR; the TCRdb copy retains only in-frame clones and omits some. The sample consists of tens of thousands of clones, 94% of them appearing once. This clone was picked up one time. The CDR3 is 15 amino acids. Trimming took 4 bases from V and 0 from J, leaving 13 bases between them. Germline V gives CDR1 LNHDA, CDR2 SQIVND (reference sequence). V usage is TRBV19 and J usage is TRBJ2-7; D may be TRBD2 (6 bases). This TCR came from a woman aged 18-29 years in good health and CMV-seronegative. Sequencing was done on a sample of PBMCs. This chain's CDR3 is CASSTVSGSSYEQYF. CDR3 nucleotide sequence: TGTGCCAGTAGTACCGTTAGCGGTAGCTCCTACGAGCAGTACTTC.